This is a list of T cell receptor beta chains from one sample in a study of blood T cell repertoires in COVID-19. The data were produced by immunoSEQ multiplex PCR, yet TCRdb's version contains in-frame clones alone and is incomplete. In the table there are approximately 200,000 clones, about 91% of which are singletons. Sequences were obtained from peripheral blood. These receptors were collected from a woman under 40 with acute or convalescent COVID-19. The CDR3 runs from the conserved cysteine through the conserved F or W. D genes are given only for firm matches. Expanded clones get a size class; other rows say once, few or many, or leave the size out.

J gene	V gene	D gene	clone size	CDR3 DNA	CDR3 protein
TRBJ2-3	TRBV7-6	TRBD2	-	TGTGCCAGCAGCCCAGAAGTAGGGACTAGATATACGCAGTATTTT	CASSPEVGTRYTQYF
TRBJ1-1	TRBV9	-	-	TGTGCCAGCAGCGTAGCTTGGGGGCAGGAGGCTTTCTTT	CASSVAWGQEAFF
TRBJ1-6	TRBV30	TRBD1	-	TGTGCCTGCGGACAGGGGGCCAGGGGACATAATTCACCCCTCCACTTT	CACGQGARGHNSPLHF
TRBJ2-1	TRBV5-4	-	-	TGTGCCAGCAGACCTAACCCTAGCTCCTACAATGAGCAGTTCTTC	CASRPNPSSYNEQFF
TRBJ2-7	TRBV7-9	-	-	TGTGCCAGCAGCTTCGGACTAAGCTTCTACGAGCAGTACTTC	CASSFGLSFYEQYF
TRBJ2-5	TRBV11-3	-	-	TGTGCCAGCAGCCGGAGGGCCTTAGAGACCCAGTACTTC	CASSRRALETQYF
TRBJ1-6	TRBV3-1/TRBV3-2	TRBD1	-	TGTGCCAGCAGCCAAGAGTGGACAGGGTATTCACCCCTCCACTTT	CASSQEWTGYSPLHF
TRBJ2-1	TRBV6-5	-	-	TGTGCCAGCAGACTAAGCGGGCTTACATACAATGAGCAGTTCTTC	CASRLSGLTYNEQFF
TRBJ2-3	TRBV15	-	-	TGTGCCACCAGGGGCTTCTCCACAGATACGCAGTATTTT	CATRGFSTDTQYF
TRBJ2-2	TRBV27	-	-	TGTGCCAGCGGCGCTTTTGACACGCTAAGCGGGGAGCTGTTTTTT	CASGAFDTLSGELFF
TRBJ1-1	TRBV6-6	-	-	TGTGCCAGCTACGGCAGGGCGGAGAACACTGAAGCTTTCTTT	CASYGRAENTEAFF
TRBJ2-2	TRBV5-1	-	-	TGCGCCAGCAGCTTTCACCGGTCTGACACCGGGGAGCTGTTTTTT	CASSFHRSDTGELFF
TRBJ2-1	TRBV28	TRBD2	-	TGTGCCAGCAGTGCCTGGACTAGCGGGTACTACAATGAGCAGTTCTTC	CASSAWTSGYYNEQFF
TRBJ2-1	TRBV5-4	-	-	TGTGCCAGCAGCCGTTCAGGGGAGCAGTTCTTC	CASSRSGEQFF
TRBJ1-5	TRBV12-5	TRBD1	-	TGTGCCAGTTCTCAGGACAGGGCCCAGCCCCAGCATTTT	CASSQDRAQPQHF
TRBJ2-5	TRBV19	-	once	TGTGCCAGCAAAGGGGGCCAAGAGACCCAGTACTTC	CASKGGQETQYF
TRBJ2-7	TRBV18	-	-	TGTGCCAGCTCTGGGGGGACGGAATACGAGCAGTACTTC	CASSGGTEYEQYF
TRBJ2-3	TRBV6-5	-	-	TGTGCCAGCAGCAAGAATTCGGCGCAGTATTTT	CASSKNSAQYF
TRBJ2-6	TRBV6-5	-	-	TGTGCCAGTGGGAGGCGCCTCTCTGGGGCCAACGTCCTGACTTTC	CASGRRLSGANVLTF
TRBJ2-1	TRBV29-1	-	-	TGCAGCGTCCTGGAGGTCACCTACAATGAGCAGTTCTTC	CSVLEVTYNEQFF
TRBJ1-6	TRBV7-9	TRBD1	-	TGTGCCAGCAGCAAGACAGGGTTGCCCCTCCACTTT	CASSKTGLPLHF
TRBJ1-1	TRBV29-1	TRBD1	many	TGCAGCGTACGATCCGGGACAGACACTGAAGCTTTCTTT	CSVRSGTDTEAFF
TRBJ1-5	TRBV18	-	-	TGTGCCAGCTCACCGTCCTTGAGCGAGCCCCAGCATTTT	CASSPSLSEPQHF
TRBJ2-3	TRBV5-1	TRBD2	once	TGCGCCAGCAGCTTTTACGGGAGGGGGGAAGATACGCAGTATTTT	CASSFYGRGEDTQYF
TRBJ2-6	TRBV18	-	-	TGTTCGTCTGGGCAGGGATCCTCTGGGGCCAACGTCCTGACTTTC	CSSGQGSSGANVLTF
TRBJ1-2	TRBV20-1	-	-	TGCAGTGCTAGTTCCCAGGAATATGGCTACACCTTC	CSASSQEYGYTF
TRBJ2-1	TRBV5-4	-	-	TGTGCCAGCAGCTTGGTGCAGGGCGTGGGCGAGCAGTTCTTC	CASSLVQGVGEQFF
TRBJ2-5	TRBV3-1/TRBV3-2	-	once	TGTGCCAGCAGCCAAGATCGTGAGACCCAGTACTTC	CASSQDRETQYF
TRBJ2-1	TRBV10-2	-	-	TGCGCCATTACCCGGGAGCAGTTCTTC	CAITREQFF
TRBJ2-2	TRBV25-1	-	-	TGTGCCAGCAGTGATTACGACAGAAACACCGGGGAGCTGTTTTTT	CASSDYDRNTGELFF
TRBJ2-7	TRBV30	TRBD2	-	TGTGCCTGGAGGATGGGCGGGAGCTTGGGCGAGCAGTACTTC	CAWRMGGSLGEQYF
TRBJ1-1	TRBV15	-	-	TGTGCCACCAGCCCAGACGGGGGAGGCACTGAAGCTTTCTTT	CATSPDGGGTEAFF
TRBJ2-3	TRBV2	TRBD2	-	TGTGCCAGGAGCGGGAGGGTGGATACGCAGTATTTT	CARSGRVDTQYF
TRBJ2-5	TRBV20-1	TRBD1	-	TGCAGTGCTAGTAGTTTGGGACAGGGTCAAGAGACCCAGTACTTC	CSASSLGQGQETQYF
TRBJ2-7	TRBV29-1	-	-	TGCAGCGTTGGGGACACCGACTCCTACGAGCAGTACTTC	CSVGDTDSYEQYF
TRBJ2-1	TRBV7-6	TRBD2	once	TGTGCCAGCAGCTTAGGGACTAGCCCTTACAATGAGCAGTTCTTC	CASSLGTSPYNEQFF
TRBJ2-3	TRBV7-3	TRBD2	-	TGTGCCAGCAGCTTATCTAGCGGGAGTTCAGATACGCAGTATTTT	CASSLSSGSSDTQYF
TRBJ2-1	TRBV28	TRBD2	-	TGTGCCACCACCGGACTAGACGGGTCCTACAATGAGCAGTTCTTC	CATTGLDGSYNEQFF
TRBJ2-7	TRBV24-1	TRBD1	-	TGTGCCACCAGTGATTTCGAGACAGGGGGCGTCTACGAGCAGTACTTC	CATSDFETGGVYEQYF
TRBJ2-2	TRBV18	-	-	TGTGCCAGCTCACCTTCTTCAATCGGGACCGGGGAGCTGTTTTTT	CASSPSSIGTGELFF
TRBJ1-1	TRBV3-1/TRBV3-2	-	-	TGTGCCAGCAGCCAAGTAGGAGCGGTACGAGCTTTCTTT	CASSQVGAVRAFF
TRBJ2-1	TRBV24-1	-	-	TGTGCCACCAGCTGGACGGGGAGTGGAAATGAGCAGTTCTTC	CATSWTGSGNEQFF
TRBJ2-7	TRBV7-9	-	-	TGTGCCAGCAGCCTGGCCCACTACGAGCAGTACTTC	CASSLAHYEQYF
TRBJ2-2	TRBV2	-	few	TGTGCCAGCAGTGAAGCCCTCACCGGGGAGCTGTTTTTT	CASSEALTGELFF
TRBJ2-3	TRBV9	-	-	TGTGCCAGCAGCGTGTCGGGTTGGGGCACAGATACGCAGTATTTT	CASSVSGWGTDTQYF